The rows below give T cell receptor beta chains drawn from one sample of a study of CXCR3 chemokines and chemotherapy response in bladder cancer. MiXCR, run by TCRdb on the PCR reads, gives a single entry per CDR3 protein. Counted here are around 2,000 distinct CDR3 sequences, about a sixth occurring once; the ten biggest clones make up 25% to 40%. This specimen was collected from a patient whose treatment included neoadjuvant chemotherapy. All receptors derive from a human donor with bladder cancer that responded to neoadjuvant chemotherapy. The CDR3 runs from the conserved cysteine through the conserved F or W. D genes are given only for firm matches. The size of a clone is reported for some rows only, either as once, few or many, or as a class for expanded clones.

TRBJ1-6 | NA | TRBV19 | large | CASRDTTNSPLHF | TGTGCCAGTCGGGACACTACTAATTCACCCCTCCACTTT
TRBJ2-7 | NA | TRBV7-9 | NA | CASSLVPSEQYF | TGTGCCAGCAGCTTAGTCCCTTCCGAGCAGTACTTC
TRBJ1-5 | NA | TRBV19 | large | CASSIGSQPQHF | TGTGCCAGTAGTATAGGGAGCCAGCCCCAGCATTTT
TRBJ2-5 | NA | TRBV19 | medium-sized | CASSSNRGGGETQYF | TGTGCCAGTAGTAGCAACAGGGGAGGGGGAGAGACCCAGTACTTC
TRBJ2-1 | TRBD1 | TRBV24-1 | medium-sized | CATSPGGGPYNEQFF | TGTGCCACCAGCCCAGGGGGTGGGCCTTACAATGAGCAGTTCTTC
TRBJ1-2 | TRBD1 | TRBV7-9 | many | CASSSDRDNYGYTF | TGTGCCAGCAGCTCGGACAGGGATAACTATGGCTACACCTTC
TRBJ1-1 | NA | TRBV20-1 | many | CSASRGFRDTEAFF | TGCAGTGCTAGCCGGGGCTTCCGGGACACTGAAGCTTTCTTT
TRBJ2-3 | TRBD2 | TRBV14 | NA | CASSNPGLAADTQYF | TGTGCCAGCAGCAATCCGGGACTAGCGGCAGATACGCAGTATTTT
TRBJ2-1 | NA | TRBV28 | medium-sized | CASSPGANEQFF | TGTGCCAGCAGTCCCGGGGCCAATGAGCAGTTCTTC
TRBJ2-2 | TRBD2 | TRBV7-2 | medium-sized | CASRYILAGGPLGTGELFF | TGTGCCAGCAGATACATACTAGCGGGAGGGCCCCTTGGCACCGGGGAGCTGTTTTTT
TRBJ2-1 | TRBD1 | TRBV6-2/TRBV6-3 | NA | CASSSLGTVNNEQFF | TGTGCCAGCAGTTCCCTCGGGACAGTGAACAATGAGCAGTTCTTC
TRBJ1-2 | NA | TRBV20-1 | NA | CSAAPDVRDLREGYTF | TGCAGTGCTGCTCCAGACGTCCGGGACCTAAGAGAAGGCTACACCTTC
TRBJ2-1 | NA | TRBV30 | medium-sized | CAWCPGQTYNEQFF | TGTGCCTGGTGTCCCGGACAGACGTACAATGAGCAGTTCTTC
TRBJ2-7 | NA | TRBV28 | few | CASSFTGYGYEQYF | TGTGCCAGCAGTTTCACGGGCTACGGTTACGAGCAGTACTTC
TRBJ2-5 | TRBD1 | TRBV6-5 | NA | CASRPSGTATQETQYF | TGTGCCAGCCGGCCTTCCGGGACAGCGACTCAAGAGACCCAGTACTTC
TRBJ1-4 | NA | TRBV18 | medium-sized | CASSPGQFNEKLFF | TGTGCCAGCTCACCAGGACAGTTCAATGAAAAACTGTTTTTT
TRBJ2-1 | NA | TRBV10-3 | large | CAIRMGDNEQFF | TGTGCCATCCGTATGGGAGACAATGAGCAGTTCTTC
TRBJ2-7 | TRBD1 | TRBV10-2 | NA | CASSESTGTGTEQYF | TGCGCCAGCAGTGAGTCGACGGGGACAGGGACCGAGCAGTACTTC
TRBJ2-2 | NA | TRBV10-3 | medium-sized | CAISESGGGGELFF | TGTGCCATCAGTGAGTCCGGGGGCGGCGGGGAGCTGTTTTTT
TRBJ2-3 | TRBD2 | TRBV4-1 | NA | CASRSSGGSTDTQYF | TGCGCCAGCAGATCCTCGGGGGGGAGTACAGATACGCAGTATTTT
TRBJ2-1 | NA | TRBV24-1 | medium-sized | CATSVGSRDEQFF | TGTGCCACCAGTGTGGGGAGTCGGGATGAGCAGTTCTTC
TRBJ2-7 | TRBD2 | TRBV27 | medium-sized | CASSLRGLAGGPIGEQYF | TGTGCCAGCAGTTTACGGGGACTAGCGGGAGGGCCGATCGGGGAGCAGTACTTC
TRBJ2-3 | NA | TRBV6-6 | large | CASRASSADTQYF | TGTGCCAGCAGGGCCTCTAGCGCAGATACGCAGTATTTT
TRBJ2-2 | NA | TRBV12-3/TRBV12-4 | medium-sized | CASTVGGGNTGELFF | TGTGCCAGCACCGTAGGGGGGGGAAACACCGGGGAGCTGTTTTTT
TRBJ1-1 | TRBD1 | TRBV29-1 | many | CSARQGGNTEAFF | TGCAGCGCTCGACAGGGGGGGAACACTGAAGCTTTCTTT
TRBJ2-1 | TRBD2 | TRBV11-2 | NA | CASSPGAGLASNEQFF | TGTGCCAGCAGCCCCGGCGCGGGACTAGCATCCAATGAGCAGTTCTTC
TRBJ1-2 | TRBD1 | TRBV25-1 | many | CASKATGTGVGYGYTF | TGTGCCAGCAAGGCAACCGGGACAGGGGTAGGCTATGGCTACACCTTC
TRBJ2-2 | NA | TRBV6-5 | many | CASQRGGTGELFF | TGTGCCAGCCAAAGGGGCGGGACCGGGGAGCTGTTTTTT
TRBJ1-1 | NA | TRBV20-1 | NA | CSAVQGNTEAFF | TGCAGTGCGGTACAGGGGAACACTGAAGCTTTCTTT
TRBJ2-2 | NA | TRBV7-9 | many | CASSPDLVGELFF | TGTGCCAGCAGCCCAGACCTTGTCGGGGAGCTGTTTTTT
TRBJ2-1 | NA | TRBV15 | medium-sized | CATSRDQVLNEQFF | TGTGCCACCAGCAGAGATCAAGTCCTCAATGAGCAGTTCTTC
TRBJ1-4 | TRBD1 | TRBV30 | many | CAWKGQGATNEKLFF | TGTGCCTGGAAAGGACAGGGCGCTACTAATGAAAAACTGTTTTTT
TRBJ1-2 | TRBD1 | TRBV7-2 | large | CASSLDPGGVYGYTF | TGTGCCAGCAGCTTAGATCCAGGGGGAGTCTATGGCTACACCTTC
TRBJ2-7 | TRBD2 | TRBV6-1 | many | CASSEIGTSGTPYEQYF | TGTGCCAGCAGTGAGATAGGGACTAGCGGGACCCCCTACGAGCAGTACTTC
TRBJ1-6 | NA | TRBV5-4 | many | CASSLDRLSYNSPLHF | TGTGCCAGCAGCTTGGATAGGCTCTCCTATAATTCACCCCTCCACTTT
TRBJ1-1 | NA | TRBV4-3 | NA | CASSSTGYTEAFF | TGCGCCAGCAGCTCTACAGGGTACACTGAAGCTTTCTTT
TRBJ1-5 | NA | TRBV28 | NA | CASSFTPIGYREPQHF | TGTGCCAGCAGTTTCACCCCCATCGGGTACCGGGAGCCCCAGCATTTT
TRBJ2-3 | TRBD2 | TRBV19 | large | CASRREGQADTQYF | TGTGCCAGTAGGAGGGAGGGCCAGGCAGATACGCAGTATTTT
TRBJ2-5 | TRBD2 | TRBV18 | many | CASSQGLAVETQYF | TGTGCCAGCTCACAAGGACTAGCGGTTGAGACCCAGTACTTC
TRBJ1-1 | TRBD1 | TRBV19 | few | CATRDRLSEAFF | TGTGCCACCCGGGACAGGCTGTCTGAAGCTTTCTTT
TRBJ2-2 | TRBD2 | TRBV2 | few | CASSDDGLAGGELFF | TGTGCCAGCAGTGACGACGGACTAGCCGGCGGGGAGCTGTTTTTT
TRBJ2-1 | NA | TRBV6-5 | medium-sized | CASTLSHLPGNEQFF | TGTGCCAGCACTCTGTCCCACCTGCCCGGCAATGAGCAGTTCTTC
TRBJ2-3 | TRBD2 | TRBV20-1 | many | CSARDSTSYQLAGGPDTQYF | TGCAGTGCTAGAGATTCCACCTCATATCAACTAGCGGGAGGTCCAGATACGCAGTATTTT